The TCR beta chain under discussion was sequenced for a study of T-cell reconstitution after alpha-beta-depleted transplantation in children. With regard to this clonotype: Its matching antigen is unknown.

Germline V lookup: CDR1 MDHEN, CDR2 SYDVKM. V was pared by 5 bases and J by 5 bases, with 9 bases of the junction left unmatched. CDR3 length: 16 residues. Unique molecular identifiers were used in preparing the TCRbeta library. TCRdb passed the PCR reads through MiXCR, listing each CDR3 protein once. The sample lists 800,000 to 1,000,000 distinct CDR3 sequences, about 26% occurring once. Study outcomes and limitations: Expanded clones from the graft, numbering several hundred, reportedly supplied alpha-beta T cells about two months after transplant. At day 60, the high TCRbeta diversity found in some patients originated from recipient T cells and thymic progenitors that had survived. The authors attributed T-cell counts and diversity one year after transplant mostly to newly produced T cells.

The clonotype originates from a boy under two years old who had a stem cell transplant for SCID, so the T cells may come from the graft donor. The input for sequencing was PBMCs, mostly from graft donor cells, taken 360 days after TCRalphabeta/CD19-depleted stem cell transplant. The rearrangement links TRBV28 to TRBJ1-1; 12 bases are shared with TRBD1. CDR3 sequence (DNA): TGTGCCAGCAGTGGACTTGGGACAGGGGGCGTGACTGAAGCTTTCTTT. Its protein is CASSGLGTGGVTEAFF.